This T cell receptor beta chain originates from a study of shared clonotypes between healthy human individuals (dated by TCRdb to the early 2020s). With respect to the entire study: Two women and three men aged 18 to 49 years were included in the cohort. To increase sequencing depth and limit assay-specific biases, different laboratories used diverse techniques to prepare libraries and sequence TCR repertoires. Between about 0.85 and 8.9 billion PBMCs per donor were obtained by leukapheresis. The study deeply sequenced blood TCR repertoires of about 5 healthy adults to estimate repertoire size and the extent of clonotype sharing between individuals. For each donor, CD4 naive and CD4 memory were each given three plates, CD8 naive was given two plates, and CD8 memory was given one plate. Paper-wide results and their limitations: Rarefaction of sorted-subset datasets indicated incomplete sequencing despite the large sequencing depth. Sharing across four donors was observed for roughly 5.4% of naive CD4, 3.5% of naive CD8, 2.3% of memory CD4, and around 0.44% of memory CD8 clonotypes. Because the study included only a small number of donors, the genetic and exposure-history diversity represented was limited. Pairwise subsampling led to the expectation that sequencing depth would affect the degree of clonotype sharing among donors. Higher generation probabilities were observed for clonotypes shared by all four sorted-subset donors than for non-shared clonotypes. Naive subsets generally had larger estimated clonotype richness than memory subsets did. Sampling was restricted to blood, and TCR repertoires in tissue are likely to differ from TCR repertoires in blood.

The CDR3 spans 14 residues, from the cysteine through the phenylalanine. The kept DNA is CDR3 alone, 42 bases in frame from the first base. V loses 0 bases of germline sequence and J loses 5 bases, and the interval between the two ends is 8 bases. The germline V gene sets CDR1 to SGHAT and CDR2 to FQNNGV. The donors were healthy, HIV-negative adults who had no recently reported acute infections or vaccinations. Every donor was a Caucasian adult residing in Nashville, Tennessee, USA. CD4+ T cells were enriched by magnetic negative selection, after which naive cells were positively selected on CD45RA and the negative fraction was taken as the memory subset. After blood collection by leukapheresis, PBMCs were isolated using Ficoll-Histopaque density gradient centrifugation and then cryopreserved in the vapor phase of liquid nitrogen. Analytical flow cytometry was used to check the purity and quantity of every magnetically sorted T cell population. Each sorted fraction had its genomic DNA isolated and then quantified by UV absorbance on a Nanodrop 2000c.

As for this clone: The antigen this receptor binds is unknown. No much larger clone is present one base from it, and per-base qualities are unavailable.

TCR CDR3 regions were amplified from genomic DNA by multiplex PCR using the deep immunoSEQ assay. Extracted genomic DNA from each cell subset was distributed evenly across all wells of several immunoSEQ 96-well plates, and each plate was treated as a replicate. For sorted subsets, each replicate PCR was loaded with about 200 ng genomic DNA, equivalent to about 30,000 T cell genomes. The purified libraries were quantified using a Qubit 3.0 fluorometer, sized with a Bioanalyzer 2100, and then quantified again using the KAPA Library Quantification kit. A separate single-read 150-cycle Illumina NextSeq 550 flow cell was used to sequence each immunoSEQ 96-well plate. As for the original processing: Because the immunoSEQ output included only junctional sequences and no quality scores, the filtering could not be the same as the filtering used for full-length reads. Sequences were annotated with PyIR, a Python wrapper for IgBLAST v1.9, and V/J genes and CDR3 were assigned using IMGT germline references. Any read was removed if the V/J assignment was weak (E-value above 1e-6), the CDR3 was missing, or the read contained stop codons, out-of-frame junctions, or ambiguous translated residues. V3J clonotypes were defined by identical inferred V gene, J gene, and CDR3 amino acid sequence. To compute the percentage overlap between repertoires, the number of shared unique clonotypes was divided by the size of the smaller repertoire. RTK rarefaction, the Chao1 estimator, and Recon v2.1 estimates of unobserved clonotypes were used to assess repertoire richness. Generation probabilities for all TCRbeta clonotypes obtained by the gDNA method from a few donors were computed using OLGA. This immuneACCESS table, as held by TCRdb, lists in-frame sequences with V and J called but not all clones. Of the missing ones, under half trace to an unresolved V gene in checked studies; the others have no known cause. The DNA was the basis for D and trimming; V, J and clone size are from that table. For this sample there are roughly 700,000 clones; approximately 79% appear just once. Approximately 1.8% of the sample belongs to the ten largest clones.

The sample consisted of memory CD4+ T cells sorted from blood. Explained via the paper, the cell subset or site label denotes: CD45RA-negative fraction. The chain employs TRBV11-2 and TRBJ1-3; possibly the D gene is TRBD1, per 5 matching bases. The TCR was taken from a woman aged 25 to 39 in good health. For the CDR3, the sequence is CASSLEGQRNTIYF. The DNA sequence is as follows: TGTGCCAGCAGCTTAGAGGGGCAGAGAAACACCATATATTTT.